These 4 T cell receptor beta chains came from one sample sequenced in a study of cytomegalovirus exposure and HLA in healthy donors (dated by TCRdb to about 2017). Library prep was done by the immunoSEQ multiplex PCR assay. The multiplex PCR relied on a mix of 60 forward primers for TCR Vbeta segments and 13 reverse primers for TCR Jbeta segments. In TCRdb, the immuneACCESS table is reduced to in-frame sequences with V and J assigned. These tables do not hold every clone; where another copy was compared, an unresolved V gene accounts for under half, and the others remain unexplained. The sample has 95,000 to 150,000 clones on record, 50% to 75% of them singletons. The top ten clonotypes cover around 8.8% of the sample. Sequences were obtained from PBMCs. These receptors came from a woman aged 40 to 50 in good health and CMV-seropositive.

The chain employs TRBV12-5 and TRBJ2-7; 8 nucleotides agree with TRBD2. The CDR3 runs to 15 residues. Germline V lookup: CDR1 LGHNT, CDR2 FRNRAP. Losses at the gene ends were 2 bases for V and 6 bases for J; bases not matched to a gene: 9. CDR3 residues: CASGLLAGGSIEQYF. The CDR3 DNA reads TGTGCTAGTGGTTTGTTGGCGGGGGGATCCATCGAGCAGTACTTC.

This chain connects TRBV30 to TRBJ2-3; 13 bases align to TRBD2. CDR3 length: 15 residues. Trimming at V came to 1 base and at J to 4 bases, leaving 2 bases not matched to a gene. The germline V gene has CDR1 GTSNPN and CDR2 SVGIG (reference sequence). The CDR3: CAWSETSGGADTQYF. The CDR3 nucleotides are TGTGCCTGGAGTGAAACTAGCGGGGGGGCAGATACGCAGTATTTT.

The CDR3 sequence is CATSPRQDNEKLFF. The CDR3 nucleotides are TGTGCCACCAGCCCCCGACAGGATAATGAAAAACTGTTTTTT. This chain uses TRBV15 with TRBJ1-4, with a weak D call TRBD1 (6 bases). CDR3 length: 14 residues. Germline CDR1 LNHNV, CDR2 YYDKDF (reference sequence). Trimming cost V 5 bases and J 4 bases, with 11 bases left between them.

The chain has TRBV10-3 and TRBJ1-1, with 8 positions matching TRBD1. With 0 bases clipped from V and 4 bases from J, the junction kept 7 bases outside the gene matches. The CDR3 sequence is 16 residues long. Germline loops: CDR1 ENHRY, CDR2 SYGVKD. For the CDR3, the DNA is TGTGCCATCAGTGAGTCCTTGGACAGGGTATCCACTGAAGCTTTCTTT. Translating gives CAISESLDRVSTEAFF.